This record concerns one TCR beta chain sequence. CDR3 size: 15 residues. V was clipped by 4 bases and J by 3 bases; unmatched bases: 3. Per germline, CDR1 MDHEN and CDR2 SYDVKM. The table came from immunoSEQ multiplex PCR; TCRdb's copy has only in-frame clones and leaves some out. The sample contains 110,000 or so clones, 55% to 75% of which appear only once. The data belong to a study of blood T cell repertoires in COVID-19. The chain has TRBV28 and TRBJ1-5; 10 bases agree with TRBD1. Sequenced sample: peripheral blood. The sequence was collected from a middle-aged woman with acute or convalescent COVID-19. The CDR3 reads CASSWGQGINQPQHF. CDR3 bases: TGTGCCAGCAGTTGGGGACAGGGGATCAATCAGCCCCAGCATTTT.